This T cell receptor beta chain is from a study of OX40 agonist ivuxolimab in advanced cancers. The study's findings and limits: Compared with CD4+, CD8+ T cells on average had more expanded clones.

V was pared by 3 bases and J by 2 bases, with 8 bases between. CDR1 and CDR2 from the germline V gene are SEHNR and FQNEAQ (reference sequence). CDR3 size: 13 residues. The data were produced by immunoSEQ multiplex PCR, yet TCRdb's version contains in-frame clones alone and is incomplete. The sample contains about 13,000 clones, 67% of which appear only once. The sample holds many counts of this clone. The antigen is not known. Material: CD4+ or CD8+ T cells sorted from blood, obtained in a trial of the OX40 agonist ivuxolimab. This sequence originates from an adult with an advanced solid tumor such as melanoma, head and neck, liver or kidney cancer. This chain uses TRBV7-9 with TRBJ2-7, with D unclear. For the CDR3, the DNA is TGTGCCAGCAGCTTTAACCCGACCTACGAGCAGTACTTC. It yields the protein CASSFNPTYEQYF.